The 18 T cell receptor beta chains listed next were all sequenced from one sample in a study of radiation and T cells in renal cell carcinoma. Profiled with immunoSEQ multiplex PCR; TCRdb holds only in-frame clones, not every one. The top ten hold approximately 6.4% of the sample, which has 94,000 or so clones, 82% seen once. The time point denotes: baseline pretreatment blood. Treatment meaning: 15 Gy SBRT to primary tumor, nephrectomy 4 weeks later. The material sequenced was blood, taken from a patient whose treatment included radiotherapy and nephrectomy. The receptors shown here come from a man aged 55 to 69 with renal cell carcinoma.

This chain links TRBV27 with TRBJ2-7, with 7 bases that match TRBD1. J was trimmed by 0 bases and V by 6 bases; bases with no gene match: 8. The CDR3 contains 15 residues. Germline CDR1 is MNHEY and CDR2 is SMNVEV (reference sequence). CDR3 residues: CASSYRGPSSYEQYF. The CDR3, as DNA: TGTGCCAGCAGCTACAGGGGCCCCAGCTCCTACGAGCAGTACTTC.

The J gene is TRBJ1-2, the V gene TRBV6-5; 7 bases are a match to TRBD1. Looked up from germline, CDR1 is MNHEY and CDR2 is SVGAGI. This CDR3 is 13 amino acids long. With 7 bases clipped from V and 6 bases from J, the junction kept 8 bases outside the gene matches. CDR3 sequence (DNA): TGTGCCAGCACCGAGGACAGGATGAATGGCTACACCTTC. Translating gives CASTEDRMNGYTF.

The sample holds one count of this clone. The gene calls are TRBV9 and TRBJ2-1; TRBD2 matches 9 bases. Germline CDR1 reads SGDLS; CDR2 reads YYNGEE. CDR3 size: 18 residues. Germline trimming cut 1 base from V and 0 bases from J; bases unmatched to any gene: 8. The CDR3 coding sequence is TGTGCCAGCAGCGTACCCGCGGGAGGGACAAGCTCCTACAATGAGCAGTTCTTC. Amino acids: CASSVPAGGTSSYNEQFF. Drawing the rest from reference TRBV9 and TRBJ2-1, the complete variable domain is DSGVTQTPKHLITATGQRVTLRCSPRSGDLSVYWYQQSLDQGLQFLIQYYNGEERAKGNILERFSAQQFPDLHSELNLSSLELGDSALYFCASSVPAGGTSSYNEQFFGPGTRLTVL.

The gene calls are TRBV12-5 and TRBJ2-2; 8 positions agree with TRBD1. Germline CDR1 is LGHNT and CDR2 is FRNRAP. V trimming: 1 base; J trimming: 15 bases; junction bases outside the gene matches: 4. CDR3 size: 12 residues. In nucleotides, the CDR3 is TGTGCTAGTGGTTTGGAGACAGGGGTGGTGTTTTTT. Encoded protein: CASGLETGVVFF.

The chain has TRBV7-7 and TRBJ2-1; D may be TRBD1 or TRBD2 (7 bases each). Germline V gene data show CDR1 as SSHAT and CDR2 as FNYEAQ (reference sequence). Trimming shortened V by 5 bases and J by 8 bases, and 19 bases separated the two germline ends. The CDR3 is 15 amino acids. The CDR3 here is CASSADRAGVHEQFF. For the CDR3, the DNA is TGTGCCAGCAGCGCCGACAGGGCGGGAGTCCATGAGCAGTTCTTC.

The CDR3 DNA follows: TGTGCCAGTAGTATGTCTGGGAATTCACCCCTCCACTTT. It yields the protein CASSMSGNSPLHF. The J gene is TRBJ1-6, the V gene TRBV19; no clear D gene. Trimming removed 3 bases from V and 7 bases from J, with 7 bases in between. The length of the CDR3 is 13 residues. The germline V gene encodes CDR1 LNHDA and CDR2 SQIVND (reference sequence).

This chain uses TRBV7-6 with TRBJ2-1; 9 bases map to TRBD2. Germline V gene sequence: CDR1 SGHVS, CDR2 FNYEAQ. The CDR3 contains 16 residues. The V and J ends lost 2 bases and 5 bases, in that order; junction bases with no gene match: 7. The CDR3 here is CASSLLAGGLNNEQFF. The CDR3 coding sequence is TGTGCCAGCAGCTTATTGGCGGGAGGGCTCAACAATGAGCAGTTCTTC.

This clone was counted only a few times. V is TRBV9 and J is TRBJ2-2; D remains unclear. This CDR3 region has 13 residues. Germline V gene data show CDR1 as SGDLS and CDR2 as YYNGEE. The germline V and J ends were trimmed by 0 bases and 4 bases, with 4 bases remaining between them. Here the CDR3 reads CASSVGATGELFF. The CDR3 bases are TGTGCCAGCAGCGTAGGGGCCACCGGGGAGCTGTTTTTT.

The V gene is TRBV15, the J gene TRBJ1-5; unclear D gene. Looked up from germline, CDR1 is LNHNV and CDR2 is YYDKDF (reference sequence). The V gene lost 0 bases and the J gene lost 7 bases, with 13 bases spanning the gap. This CDR3 is 15 amino acids long. CDR3: CATSRDLGIIQPQHF. The CDR3 bases are TGTGCCACCAGCAGAGATTTAGGGATAATACAGCCCCAGCATTTT.

J is TRBJ2-7 and V is TRBV5-4; possibly TRBD1 or TRBD2 for D (6 bases each). CDR3 length: 15 residues. Germline V gene sequence: CDR1 SGHNT, CDR2 YYREEE (reference sequence). The V and J ends lost 2 bases and 5 bases respectively, with 17 bases between them. CDR3 residues: CASSLWGAPANEQYF. CDR3 sequence (DNA): TGTGCCAGCAGCTTATGGGGGGCACCAGCCAACGAGCAGTACTTC.

The chain recombines TRBV9 with TRBJ1-1; D gene ambiguous. Germline CDR1 and CDR2: SGDLS and YYNGEE. V lost 0 bases and J lost 3, with 12 bases in between. The CDR3 runs to 15 residues. The CDR3 nucleotides are TGTGCCAGCAGCGTAGAAGGTGACACCTACACTGAAGCTTTCTTT. Protein: CASSVEGDTYTEAFF.

V usage is TRBV7-2 and J usage is TRBJ2-5, with D possibly matching TRBD2 (6 bases). The CDR3 extends over 15 amino acids. Germline V gene sequence: CDR1 SGHTA, CDR2 FQGNSA. V lost 5 bases and J lost 3, with 16 bases in between. CDR3 protein: CASSGSGWGEETQYF. The CDR3 nucleotides read TGTGCCAGCAGCGGCAGCGGCTGGGGGGAAGAGACCCAGTACTTC.

This clone was seen repeatedly, ten times or more. CDR3 DNA: TGTGCCAGCGATCAAGGGGGCGCAGTTAAGACCCAGTACTTC. Residues: CASDQGGAVKTQYF. V gene TRBV2 combines with J gene TRBJ2-5, with TRBD1 matching 7 bases. The trim removed 8 bases at V and 6 bases at J, leaving 12 bases unmatched. The CDR3 sequence is 14 residues long. Germline lookup yields CDR1 SNHLY and CDR2 FYNNEI.

The chain is built from TRBV28 and TRBJ1-4; TRBD1 might be the D (5 bases). CDR1 MDHEN and CDR2 SYDVKM come from the germline V gene. This CDR3 region has 18 residues. Trimming cost V 1 base and J 6 bases, with 21 bases left between them. The CDR3 DNA follows: TGTGCCAGCAGTTTATCCACTAGTTCCACGGAGGGGTATGAAAAACTGTTTTTT. Translating gives CASSLSTSSTEGYEKLFF. The complete variable domain, with remaining parts taken from reference TRBV28 and TRBJ1-4, reads DVKVTQSSRYLVKRTGEKVFLECVQDMDHENMFWYRQDPGLGLRLIYFSYDVKMKEKGDIPEGYSVSREKKERFSLILESASTNQTSMYLCASSLSTSSTEGYEKLFFGSGTQLSVL.

A few counts support this clone. The chain employs TRBV29-1 and TRBJ1-1; D perhaps matches TRBD1 (5 bases). In germline, CDR1 is SQVTM, CDR2 ANQGSEA. The CDR3 runs to 15 residues. Trimming pared 8 bases from V and 1 base from J, leaving 20 bases between. CDR3 DNA sequence: TGCAGCTACAAGGGCAGGGAGGGATCGAACACTGAAGCTTTCTTT. Translation gives CSYKGREGSNTEAFF. Using reference TRBV29-1 and TRBJ1-1 for the parts outside the CDR3, the full variable domain is SAVISQKPSRDICQRGTSLTIQCQVDSQVTMMFWYRQQPGQSLTLIATANQGSEATYESGFVIDKFPISRPNLTFSTLTVSNMSPEDSSIYLCSYKGREGSNTEAFFGQGTRLTVV.

The count of this clone is one. CDR3 coding DNA: TGCGCCAGCACCAATCCGTCTGGGGCAGTGCAGTTCTTC. This translates into CASTNPSGAVQFF. This chain links TRBV5-1 with TRBJ2-1; a weak D match, TRBD1 (5 bases). Germline V gives CDR1 SGHRS, CDR2 YFSETQ. The CDR3 has 13 residues. The V end lost 6 bases, the J end lost 12 bases, and 19 bases lay between the germline ends.

J is TRBJ1-1 and V is TRBV6-6; D uncertain. Germline V gene sequence: CDR1 MNHNY, CDR2 SVGAGI (reference sequence). V was clipped by 5 bases and J by 0 bases, with 13 bases between them. This CDR3 contains 15 residues. CDR3 protein: CASSPDSRLNTEAFF. CDR3 DNA: TGTGCCAGCAGTCCCGACTCTCGTCTGAACACTGAAGCTTTCTTT.

The chain has TRBV10-1 and TRBJ2-3; the D is unclear. CDR3 length: 11 amino acids. Germline V gene sequence: CDR1 WNHNN, CDR2 SYGVQD (reference sequence). V lost 5 bases and J lost 5, with 5 bases in between. The CDR3 is CASSNGDTQYF. The CDR3 DNA is TGCGCCAGCAGTAACGGAGATACGCAGTATTTT.